This TCR beta chain was sequenced for a study of cytomegalovirus exposure and HLA in healthy donors. Points from the study as a whole: A later analysis, which compared TCR beta chains of equal frequency, found the HLA-associated ones more clonally expanded. TCR beta V- and J-gene trimming was later associated with a missense DCLRE1C variant.

PCR used 60 Vbeta primers and 13 Jbeta primers. Measured with immunoSEQ multiplex PCR; TCRdb has only the in-frame clones, and not every one. Counted here are hundreds of thousands of clones, roughly 80% occurring once; the ten biggest clones make up roughly 0.22%. A remark on this clone: Its target is unknown.

Germline V gives CDR1 LNHDA, CDR2 SQIVND (reference sequence). V lost 10 bases and J lost 5; bases outside the gene matches: 4. The CDR3 extends over 12 amino acids. The clonotype originates from a girl aged 2 to 10 in good health and CMV-seronegative. The chain carries TRBV19 and TRBJ1-5; 8 nucleotides match TRBD1. Sequencing input: PBMCs. This chain's CDR3 is CATGQGDQPQHF. The CDR3 DNA reads as TGTGCCACCGGACAGGGAGATCAGCCCCAGCATTTT.